This T cell receptor (beta chain) was documented in a study of shared clonotypes between healthy human individuals. Method: immunoSEQ multiplex PCR; TCRdb's copy keeps in-frame clones and lacks some. Of hundreds of thousands of clones in the sample, roughly 97% are singletons; the top ten hold around 0.06%. Deletions cut 4 bases from V and 0 bases from J, with 10 bases between. The CDR3 extends over 13 amino acids. Germline V lookup: CDR1 SQVTM, CDR2 ANQGSEA. This TCR was recovered from a woman in her twenties or thirties in good health. The chain uses TRBV29-1 and TRBJ2-7; possibly TRBD1 or TRBD2 for D (5 bases each). The source material was naive CD4+ T cells sorted from blood. Subset given: CD45RA+ positively selected. The DNA of the CDR3 is TGCAGCGTTGGGGGGTCAGTCTCCTACGAGCAGTACTTC. Encoded protein: CSVGGSVSYEQYF.